The 5 T cell receptor beta chains reported below all come from one sample, sequenced in a study of blood T cell repertoires in COVID-19. Only in-frame clones appear in the TCRdb table, and some are missing; sequencing was by immunoSEQ multiplex PCR. The sample gives roughly 260,000 clones, over 80% of which show up once; 1.9% is in the top ten. The specimen was PBMCs or T cells enriched from blood (not recorded which). The source of these receptors is a woman between 18 and 29 years old who had recovered from COVID-19.

The chain joins TRBV4-1 to TRBJ1-6; D is undetermined. The CDR3 runs 14 residues. Germline V gene sequence: CDR1 MGHRA, CDR2 YSYEKL. V gave up 0 bases and J gave up 9 bases, with 9 bases separating them. CDR3 amino acids: CASSQDRGVSPLHF. CDR3 bases: TGCGCCAGCAGCCAAGATCGGGGAGTTTCACCCCTCCACTTT.

The chain employs TRBV7-8 and TRBJ1-6, with D tentatively TRBD1 (5 bases). V lost 5 bases to trimming and J lost 8 bases, with 10 bases between them. Germline V gene data show CDR1 as SGHVS and CDR2 as FQNEAQ. This CDR3 contains 13 residues. The CDR3 loop is CASSLDRDSPLHF. The CDR3 DNA reads as TGTGCCAGCAGCCTTGACAGAGATTCACCCCTCCACTTT.

The chain carries TRBV29-1 and TRBJ2-3, with 9 bases aligning to TRBD2. V lost 4 bases to trimming and J lost 6 bases; unmatched junction nucleotides: 8. The germline V gene has CDR1 SQVTM and CDR2 ANQGSEA. The CDR3 contains 14 residues. The CDR3 is CSVGASGEEDTQYF. CDR3 DNA: TGCAGCGTTGGGGCTAGCGGGGAGGAGGATACGCAGTATTTT.

This chain uses TRBV9 with TRBJ2-5; 10 nucleotides match TRBD2. Germline CDR1 reads SGDLS; CDR2 reads YYNGEE. The CDR3 is 14 amino acids. The V segment lost 4 bases and the J segment 4 bases; nucleotides outside the gene matches: 4. The CDR3 protein is CASSFSGGLETQYF. CDR3 nucleotides: TGTGCCAGCAGCTTTAGCGGGGGGCTAGAGACCCAGTACTTC. Full variable domain (missing parts from reference TRBV9 and TRBJ2-5): DSGVTQTPKHLITATGQRVTLRCSPRSGDLSVYWYQQSLDQGLQFLIQYYNGEERAKGNILERFSAQQFPDLHSELNLSSLELGDSALYFCASSFSGGLETQYFGPGTRLLVL.

The J gene is TRBJ1-1, the V gene TRBV28, with TRBD1 matching 8 bases. The CDR3 runs to 16 residues. V gave up 8 bases and J gave up 4 bases; unmatched junction bases: 15. CDR1 and CDR2 from the germline V gene are MDHEN and SYDVKM. DNA for the CDR3: TGTGCCAGCGTGGCCCTCAGGGGGCGCAAGGGCACTGAAGCTTTCTTT. Protein product: CASVALRGRKGTEAFF. Full variable domain (missing parts from reference TRBV28 and TRBJ1-1): DVKVTQSSRYLVKRTGEKVFLECVQDMDHENMFWYRQDPGLGLRLIYFSYDVKMKEKGDIPEGYSVSREKKERFSLILESASTNQTSMYLCASVALRGRKGTEAFFGQGTRLTVV.